The 20 T cell receptor beta chains listed next were all sequenced from one sample in a study of blood T cell repertoires in COVID-19. Assay used: immunoSEQ multiplex PCR; TCRdb lists only in-frame clones, some missing. The sample includes 350,000 to 400,000 clones, 90% of them seen just once. The sample was peripheral blood. Source of these receptors: a man younger than 35 with active or convalescent COVID-19.

The V call is TRBV7-3, the J call TRBJ2-2, with TRBD2 identical over 11 bases. CDR1 and CDR2 from the germline V gene are SGHTA and FQGTGA. V was clipped by 0 bases and J by 6 bases; unmatched bases: 6. This CDR3 is 17 amino acids long. CDR3 bases: TGTGCCAGCAGCTTAACCGGACTAGCGGGTGGGTCCGGGGAGCTGTTTTTT. It is translated as CASSLTGLAGGSGELFF.

The chain recombines TRBV11-1 with TRBJ1-1; 7 positions agree with TRBD1. This CDR3 has 13 residues. Germline-derived CDR1 and CDR2 are SGHAT and FQDESV (reference sequence). The V segment lost 8 bases and the J segment 6 bases; nucleotides outside the gene matches: 9. CDR3 sequence: CASSNRGGAEAFF. DNA for the CDR3: TGTGCCAGCTCCAACAGGGGTGGCGCTGAAGCTTTCTTT.

The chain carries TRBV3-1 (or the pseudogene TRBV3-2) and TRBJ1-1; D is perhaps TRBD1 (6 bases). The CDR3 totals 12 residues. The germline CDR1 and CDR2 sequences are LGHDT and YNNKEL (reference sequence). V was shortened by 7 bases and J by 6 bases, with 12 bases between the two germline ends. The CDR3 loop is CASTSQGPEAFF. The DNA of the CDR3 is TGTGCCAGCACCTCACAGGGACCTGAAGCTTTCTTT.

The J gene is TRBJ2-7, the V gene TRBV18, with D perhaps matching TRBD2 (6 bases). The CDR3 is 15 residues long. Trimming took off 4 bases at V and 0 bases at J, with 13 bases between the two ends. Germline CDR1 KGHSH, CDR2 LQKENI. The CDR3 coding sequence is TGTGCCAGCTCACGGGGGGAGCCCCGCTCCTACGAGCAGTACTTC. Its protein product is CASSRGEPRSYEQYF.

This rearrangement joins TRBV7-8 to TRBJ1-4, with TRBD1 matching 7 bases. The V segment lost 6 bases and the J segment 0 bases; nucleotides outside the gene matches: 7. There are 16 residues in the CDR3. Per the germline V gene, CDR1 is SGHVS and CDR2 is FQNEAQ. The CDR3 here is CASRNRGLATNEKLFF. The DNA for the CDR3 is TGTGCCAGCAGGAACAGGGGACTTGCAACTAATGAAAAACTGTTTTTT.

The chain couples TRBV6-4 to TRBJ2-7, with a tentative D call TRBD1 (6 bases). Germline V gene sequence: CDR1 MRHNA, CDR2 SNTAGT. V shed 3 bases and J shed 7 bases, with 16 bases lying between them. There are 14 residues in the CDR3. This chain's CDR3 is CASSDLSGAEEQYF. The DNA of the CDR3 is TGTGCCAGCAGTGATCTGTCAGGGGCCGAAGAGCAGTACTTC.

This clone was picked up a small number of times. V is TRBV7-2 and J is TRBJ1-5, with 8 bases fitting TRBD1. This CDR3 region has 14 residues. Germline-derived CDR1 and CDR2 are SGHTA and FQGNSA. The trim removed 5 bases at V and 6 bases at J, leaving 6 bases unmatched. This CDR3 reads CASSQGATGQPQHF. For the CDR3, the DNA is TGTGCCAGCAGCCAGGGGGCGACTGGTCAGCCCCAGCATTTT.

The rearrangement joins TRBV5-6 to TRBJ2-7, with D maybe TRBD2 (5 bases). V lost 2 bases to trimming and J lost 6 bases, with 18 bases between them. Germline V gene sequence: CDR1 SGHDT, CDR2 YYEEEE. There are 15 residues in the CDR3. The CDR3 DNA sequence: TGTGCCAGCAGCTTCTTTGGGGATACCCTAGCCGAGCAGTACTTC. Translation: CASSFFGDTLAEQYF.

This rearrangement joins TRBV27 to TRBJ2-3; 7 bases are a match to TRBD1. The CDR3 is made up of 15 amino acids. The V segment lost 2 bases and the J segment 4 bases; nucleotides outside the gene matches: 6. The germline CDR1 and CDR2 sequences are MNHEY and SMNVEV (reference sequence). CDR3 in amino acids: CASSLQGVGSDTQYF. The CDR3 nucleotides are TGTGCCAGCAGTTTACAGGGGGTTGGATCAGATACGCAGTATTTT.

The genes are TRBV30 and TRBJ2-1, with 9 bases matching TRBD2. This CDR3 contains 15 residues. Germline V gene sequence: CDR1 GTSNPN, CDR2 SVGIG (reference sequence). The junction had 4 bases not matched to a gene; V was cut back by 0 bases and J by 4 bases. CDR3 nucleotide sequence: TGTGCCTGGAGTGTGGGACTAGCCTCATACAATGAGCAGTTCTTC. The encoded protein is CAWSVGLASYNEQFF.

This clone appeared a few times. The rearrangement joins TRBV6-5 to TRBJ1-1, with 12 bases matching TRBD1. Germline-derived CDR1 and CDR2 are MNHEY and SVGAGI. V lost 6 bases and J lost 1; bases outside the gene matches: 3. The CDR3 loop spans 15 amino acids. CDR3 sequence: CASRGQGAGNTEAFF. In DNA form, the CDR3 reads TGTGCCAGCAGGGGACAGGGGGCCGGGAACACTGAAGCTTTCTTT.

V usage is TRBV6-6 and J usage is TRBJ1-2; D gene unclear. The CDR3 runs to 13 residues. Germline-derived CDR1 and CDR2 are MNHNY and SVGAGI (reference sequence). Trimming left V 6 bases short and J 4 bases short, with 12 bases between. CDR3 residues: CASRGEGPYGYTF. CDR3 nucleotides: TGTGCCAGCAGGGGAGAAGGGCCCTATGGCTACACCTTC.

This chain uses TRBV4-1 with TRBJ2-7; 8 bases are shared with TRBD1. Per the germline V gene, CDR1 is MGHRA and CDR2 is YSYEKL. There are 16 residues in the CDR3. The junction had 13 bases not matched to a gene; V was cut back by 4 bases and J by 5 bases. In DNA, the CDR3 is TGCGCCAGCAGCCCGGGTTTTGAGACAGGGGTCCACGAGCAGTACTTC. Amino acid sequence: CASSPGFETGVHEQYF.

CDR3 sequence: CASSPPGKNTYEQYF. The DNA for the CDR3 is TGTGCCAGCTCCCCTCCGGGAAAAAACACTTACGAGCAGTACTTC. V usage is TRBV18 and J usage is TRBJ2-7, with TRBD2 as a possible D gene (5 bases). The CDR3 extends over 15 amino acids. V was trimmed by 6 bases and J by 4 bases, leaving 19 bases between them. Germline CDR1 and CDR2: KGHSH and LQKENI.

V is TRBV11-3 and J is TRBJ2-1, with D uncertain. Trimming pared 5 bases from V and 9 bases from J, leaving 8 bases between. CDR3 length equals 11 residues. Germline values: CDR1 SGHNT, CDR2 YENEEA. This CDR3 is CASSTSGEQFF. The CDR3 bases are TGTGCCAGCAGCACGTCGGGTGAGCAGTTCTTC. The full variable domain, its missing parts supplied by reference TRBV11-3 and TRBJ2-1, is EAGVVQSPRYKIIEKKQPVAFWCNPISGHNTLYWYLQNLGQGPELLIRYENEEAVDDSQLPKDRFSAERLKGVDSTLKIQPAELGDSAVYLCASSTSGEQFFGPGTRLTVL.

The chain couples TRBV11-2 to TRBJ2-2, with a possible D match to TRBD1 (8 bases). V was cut by 5 bases and J by 8 bases, with 18 bases left in between. There are 15 residues in the CDR3. Germline lookup yields CDR1 SGHAT and CDR2 FQNNGV. The DNA of the CDR3 is TGTGCCAGCAGCCCGAGACAGGGGAGGGCGGGGGAGCTGTTTTTT. It specifies CASSPRQGRAGELFF.

This clone is termed medium-sized. The V gene is TRBV6-2 or TRBV6-3, the J gene TRBJ2-7, with 11 bases matching TRBD2. The CDR3 runs to 15 residues. With V trimmed by 2 bases and J by 0 bases, 0 bases remained unmatched. CDR1 is MNHEY and CDR2 is SVGEGT in the germline V gene. CDR3 nucleotide sequence: TGTGCCAGCAGTTACGGACTAGCGGGCTCCTACGAGCAGTACTTC. The encoded protein is CASSYGLAGSYEQYF.

This clone appeared a single time. The rearrangement links TRBV15 to TRBJ2-1, with D tentatively TRBD1 (6 bases). CDR3 length: 15 amino acids. The germline V and J ends were trimmed by 4 bases and 9 bases, with 19 bases remaining between them. From germline, CDR1 is LNHNV and CDR2 YYDKDF (reference sequence). The CDR3 DNA sequence: TGTGCCACCAGCATTCCCAGTCGACAGGTCGGTGAGCAGTTCTTC. Protein product: CATSIPSRQVGEQFF. The full variable domain, rest sourced from reference TRBV15 and TRBJ2-1, is DAMVIQNPRYQVTQFGKPVTLSCSQTLNHNVMYWYQQKSSQAPKLLFHYYDKDFNNEADTPDNFQSRRPNTSFCFLDIRSPGLGDTAMYLCATSIPSRQVGEQFFGPGTRLTVL.

The chain carries TRBV4-1 and TRBJ2-3, with D perhaps TRBD1 (6 bases). Trimming pared 0 bases from V and 7 bases from J, leaving 14 bases between. Per germline, CDR1 MGHRA and CDR2 YSYEKL. The CDR3 extends over 15 amino acids. The chain's CDR3 is CASSQEGGTGNTQYF. Written as DNA, the CDR3 is TGCGCCAGCAGCCAAGAAGGGGGAACCGGGAATACGCAGTATTTT.

CDR3 bases: TGTGCCAGCAGCCCGAAGGACAGGACCTACGAGCAGTACTTC. It translates to CASSPKDRTYEQYF. The J gene is TRBJ2-7, the V gene TRBV13; 7 nucleotides align to TRBD1. Germline CDR1 and CDR2: PRHDT and FYEKMQ (reference sequence). There are 14 residues in the CDR3. J gave up 2 bases and V 5 bases, and 6 bases lay outside the gene matches.